The 19 T cell receptor beta chains below were found in one sample sequenced in a study of cytomegalovirus exposure and HLA in healthy donors. Researchers ran the PCR with 60 Vbeta and 13 Jbeta primers. Data came from immunoSEQ multiplex PCR; TCRdb stores just in-frame clones and leaves some out. Among some 150,000 clones listed, less than 85% were seen once. Sequencing input: PBMCs. Receptors originate from a man aged 35-49 years in good health and CMV-seronegative.

A note on this clone: The junction departs from germline at one end; a sequencing error may be responsible. The chain couples TRBV29-1 to TRBJ2-1, with TRBD2 as a possible D gene (5 bases). The CDR3 has 11 amino acids. Germline loops: CDR1 SQVTM, CDR2 ANQGSEA. DNA of the CDR3: TGCAGCGTTGGAGGGAACAATGAGCGGTTCTTC. Amino acid sequence: CSVGGNNERFF.

The chain couples TRBV10-3 to TRBJ2-7, with D possibly being TRBD2 (6 bases). CDR3 length: 11 amino acids. In germline, CDR1 is ENHRY, CDR2 SYGVKD. V was cut by 7 bases and J by 6 bases, with 10 bases left in between. CDR3 residues: CAIKEGPEQYF. CDR3 bases: TGTGCCATCAAGGAGGGTCCCGAGCAGTACTTC.

V gene TRBV6-4 combines with J gene TRBJ1-5, with D uncertain. Germline V gives CDR1 MRHNA, CDR2 SNTAGT. Trimming stripped 8 bases from V and 7 bases from J, with 15 bases between. This CDR3 is built from 13 residues. CDR3 sequence: CASEGILGQPQHF. The DNA for the CDR3 is TGTGCCAGCGAGGGAATTCTTGGACAGCCCCAGCATTTT.

This CDR3 is CASGQTGTGMNTEAFF. The CDR3 nucleotides are TGTGCTAGTGGTCAGACCGGGACAGGGATGAACACTGAAGCTTTCTTT. This chain joins TRBV12-5 and TRBJ1-1, with 9 bases that match TRBD1. Germline trimming cut 5 bases from V and 0 bases from J; bases unmatched to any gene: 7. Germline V gives CDR1 LGHNT, CDR2 FRNRAP. CDR3 length: 16 amino acids.

J is TRBJ1-4 and V is TRBV6-5; possible D gene TRBD1, 5 bases. Trimming removed 8 bases from V and 16 bases from J, with 26 bases in between. CDR1 MNHEY and CDR2 SVGAGI come from the germline V gene. The CDR3 extends over 14 amino acids. CDR3 residues: CASVESPKGKVRFF. In DNA form, the CDR3 reads TGTGCCAGCGTCGAGAGCCCGAAGGGGAAAGTAAGGTTTTTT.

J is TRBJ2-5 and V is TRBV28; TRBD2 might be the D (7 bases). The CDR3 consists of 17 residues. Germline V CDR1 and CDR2: MDHEN, SYDVKM. V was cut by 5 bases and J by 7 bases, with 26 bases left in between. The DNA for the CDR3 is TGTGCCAGCAGTATGGGAGGGGGAAATCCGGAAAGGGGGACCCAGTACTTC. The encoded protein is CASSMGGGNPERGTQYF. The variable domain in full, with the rest retrieved from reference TRBV28 and TRBJ2-5, is DVKVTQSSRYLVKRTGEKVFLECVQDMDHENMFWYRQDPGLGLRLIYFSYDVKMKEKGDIPEGYSVSREKKERFSLILESASTNQTSMYLCASSMGGGNPERGTQYFGPGTRLLVL.

The chain uses TRBV19 and TRBJ2-5, with TRBD1 matching over 7 bases. The V segment lost 3 bases and the J segment 3 bases; nucleotides outside the gene matches: 1. The CDR3 loop spans 13 amino acids. Per germline, CDR1 LNHDA and CDR2 SQIVND (reference sequence). The CDR3 coding sequence is TGTGCCAGTAGTATTACAGGGGAAGAGACCCAGTACTTC. Protein product: CASSITGEETQYF.

This clone has just one count. This chain links TRBV28 with TRBJ1-2; a possible D gene is TRBD1 (5 bases). This CDR3 has 13 amino acids. Germline loops: CDR1 MDHEN, CDR2 SYDVKM. V was shortened by 2 bases and J by 4 bases, with 8 bases between the two germline ends. The CDR3 reads CASSLKGIYGYTF. The CDR3 DNA follows: TGTGCCAGCAGTTTAAAGGGGATCTATGGCTACACCTTC.

This clone was detected once. This chain links TRBV7-2 with TRBJ2-2; D perhaps matches TRBD2 (7 bases). The CDR3 extends over 17 amino acids. V gave up 5 bases and J gave up 4 bases, with 20 bases separating them. Germline CDR1 is SGHTA and CDR2 is FQGNSA. The CDR3 loop is CASSTYGGHLGTGELFF. Written as DNA, the CDR3 is TGTGCCAGCAGCACCTACGGGGGGCATCTTGGCACCGGGGAGCTGTTTTTT.

As DNA, the CDR3 is TGTGCCAGCAGCTCTGGACAGGGGGCAAACTATGGCTACACCTTC. It codes for CASSSGQGANYGYTF. This sequence joins TRBV7-6 and TRBJ1-2; 11 bases line up with TRBD1. The length of the CDR3 is 15 residues. The germline V gene encodes CDR1 SGHVS and CDR2 FNYEAQ. V shed 4 bases and J 2 bases; nucleotides not matched to a gene: 3. The entire variable domain, with the rest obtained from reference TRBV7-6 and TRBJ1-2, is as follows: GAGVSQSPRYKVTKRGQDVALRCDPISGHVSLYWYRQALGQGPEFLTYFNYEAQQDKSGLPNDRFSAERPEGSISTLTIQRTEQRDSAMYRCASSSGQGANYGYTFGSGTRLTVV.

This clone was counted only a few times. The V and J genes are TRBV5-6 and TRBJ2-7, with unresolved D. This CDR3 is 15 amino acids long. Trimming stripped 4 bases from V and 4 bases from J, with 18 bases between. CDR1 and CDR2 from the germline V gene are SGHDT and YYEEEE. The CDR3 loop is CASSTSQVLTYEQYF. CDR3 bases: TGTGCCAGCAGCACCTCCCAGGTTTTAACATACGAGCAGTACTTC.

The CDR3 here is CASSVGTGRDNEQFF. For the CDR3, the DNA is TGTGCCAGCAGCGTAGGAACAGGGCGGGACAATGAGCAGTTCTTC. V gene TRBV9 combines with J gene TRBJ2-1; perhaps TRBD1 as D (6 bases). CDR1 and CDR2 (germline): SGDLS, YYNGEE. CDR3 size: 15 residues. Trimming removed 0 bases at V and 5 bases at J, with 12 bases between. Based on the CDR3 plus reference TRBV9 and TRBJ2-1, the full variable domain is DSGVTQTPKHLITATGQRVTLRCSPRSGDLSVYWYQQSLDQGLQFLIQYYNGEERAKGNILERFSAQQFPDLHSELNLSSLELGDSALYFCASSVGTGRDNEQFFGPGTRLTVL.

V is TRBV5-1 and J is TRBJ2-1; TRBD2 matches 9 bases. The CDR3 runs 15 residues. Per germline, CDR1 SGHRS and CDR2 YFSETQ. The V gene end was trimmed by 1 base and the J gene end by 5 bases; junction bases not matched to a gene: 4. CDR3 region: CASSLSERGDNEQFF. The DNA of the CDR3 is TGCGCCAGCAGCTTGTCTGAGCGGGGGGACAATGAGCAGTTCTTC.

The rearrangement links TRBV9 to TRBJ2-7; a weak D match, TRBD2 (6 bases). Germline CDR1 is SGDLS and CDR2 is YYNGEE. This CDR3 is 14 amino acids long. V was cut by 4 bases and J by 2 bases, with 13 bases left in between. The CDR3 DNA is TGTGCCAGCAGCCGGTCGGGGGAAACCTACGAGCAGTACTTC. It specifies CASSRSGETYEQYF.

This chain joins TRBV5-4 and TRBJ2-5; TRBD1 aligns across 7 bases. J was trimmed by 4 bases and V by 3 bases; bases with no gene match: 18. There are 18 residues in the CDR3. Germline CDR1 is SGHNT and CDR2 is YYREEE (reference sequence). The CDR3 protein is CASSSIRDSRTLGETQYF. The CDR3 region has the DNA TGTGCCAGCAGCTCGATACGGGACAGCAGAACCTTGGGAGAGACCCAGTACTTC.

The CDR3 is CASNIQGARSHEETQYF. The CDR3 coding sequence is TGTGCCAGCAATATACAGGGGGCGCGAAGCCACGAAGAGACCCAGTACTTC. The V and J genes are TRBV7-9 and TRBJ2-5; TRBD1 matches 9 bases. Germline loops: CDR1 SEHNR, CDR2 FQNEAQ (reference sequence). This CDR3 contains 17 residues. Trimming removed 7 bases from V and 3 bases from J; junction bases left unmatched: 15.

J is TRBJ2-3 and V is TRBV15, with TRBD2 identical over 12 bases. Germline assignment: CDR1 LNHNV and CDR2 YYDKDF (reference sequence). Trimming took 2 bases from V and 3 from J; bases not matched to a gene: 3. CDR3 length equals 16 residues. CDR3 in DNA: TGTGCCACCAGCAGACGACTAGCGGGAGAGACAGATACGCAGTATTTT. This gives the protein CATSRRLAGETDTQYF.

The rearrangement uses TRBV27 and TRBJ1-5, with D possibly being TRBD1 (6 bases). The CDR3 length is 14 residues. V lost 4 bases and J 6 bases, leaving 13 bases between the germline ends. Germline V gives CDR1 MNHEY, CDR2 SMNVEV (reference sequence). The CDR3 here is CASSSRGGAQPQHF. DNA for the CDR3: TGTGCCAGCAGTTCGCGGGGGGGGGCTCAGCCCCAGCATTTT.

The J gene is TRBJ1-1, the V gene TRBV5-1; 9 nucleotides agree with TRBD1. The J segment lost 4 bases and the V segment lost 9 bases, leaving 10 bases of the junction unmatched. Germline assignment: CDR1 SGHRS and CDR2 YFSETQ. The length of the CDR3 is 14 residues. This chain's CDR3 is CATSLTGGTTEAFF. CDR3 DNA: TGCGCCACCTCCTTAACAGGGGGCACCACTGAAGCTTTCTTT.